The 24 T cell receptor beta chains listed next were all sequenced from one sample in a study of OX40 agonist ivuxolimab in advanced cancers. Sequencing used immunoSEQ multiplex PCR; TCRdb keeps in-frame clones, though not all of them. The sample carries 90,000 to 95,000 clones, about 87% recorded once. Sequenced material: CD4+ or CD8+ T cells sorted from blood, taken in a trial of the OX40 agonist ivuxolimab. These receptor sequences come from an adult with an advanced solid tumor such as melanoma, head and neck, liver or kidney cancer.

The rearrangement uses TRBV11-3 and TRBJ2-1; possibly TRBD2 for D (6 bases). The V gene's germline CDR1 is SGHNT and CDR2 YENEEA. The CDR3 sequence is 16 residues long. The V gene lost 1 base and the J gene lost 0 bases, with 10 bases spanning the gap. CDR3 loop: CASSLAAGSSYNEQFF. The CDR3 coding sequence is TGTGCCAGCAGCTTAGCAGCGGGTAGCTCCTACAATGAGCAGTTCTTC.

The chain has TRBV10-2 and TRBJ1-1, with unresolved D. This CDR3 comprises 13 residues. Germline values: CDR1 WSHSY, CDR2 SAAADI. The germline V and J ends were trimmed by 0 bases and 6 bases, with 8 bases remaining between them. DNA for the CDR3: TGCGCCAGCAGTGAGTCGATCCAGTCTGAAGCTTTCTTT. Translation: CASSESIQSEAFF.

This clone appeared a single time. The chain links TRBV5-1 to TRBJ2-1, with D possibly TRBD2 on 5 matching bases. Germline CDR1 reads SGHRS; CDR2 reads YFSETQ. This CDR3 spans 13 amino acids. The V end was cut by 2 bases, the J end by 7 bases, with 10 bases between. CDR3 residues: CASSFSGGNEQFF. CDR3 nucleotides: TGCGCCAGCAGCTTCAGCGGCGGAAATGAGCAGTTCTTC.

The chain recombines TRBV7-2 with TRBJ2-7; D unresolved. Per the germline V gene, CDR1 is SGHTA and CDR2 is FQGNSA. V was pared by 1 base and J by 8 bases, with 12 bases between. This CDR3 region has 13 residues. CDR3 sequence reads: CASSLGATTQQYV. CDR3 DNA sequence: TGTGCCAGCAGCTTAGGGGCCACGACGCAGCAGTACGTC.

This chain links TRBV29-1 with TRBJ1-1; 9 bases are a match to TRBD1. Losses at the gene ends were 7 bases for V and 0 bases for J; bases not matched to a gene: 9. Germline V lookup: CDR1 SQVTM, CDR2 ANQGSEA. The CDR3 loop spans 15 amino acids. CDR3 protein: CSGTYRGRVNTEAFF. CDR3 bases: TGCAGCGGAACATACAGGGGGCGCGTGAACACTGAAGCTTTCTTT.

This clone occurred once. The chain joins TRBV11-2 to TRBJ2-7; D perhaps matches TRBD2 (5 bases). The germline CDR1 and CDR2 sequences are SGHAT and FQNNGV. This CDR3 comprises 14 residues. Trimming took 2 bases from V and 5 from J, leaving 13 bases between them. The CDR3 region has the DNA TGTGCCAGCAGCTTAAGCGTAGCGTTCGACGAGCAGTACTTC. The encoded protein is CASSLSVAFDEQYF.

This clone came up once. The chain combines TRBV29-1 with TRBJ2-1, with 11 nucleotides matching TRBD2. V shed 7 bases and J 8 bases; nucleotides not matched to a gene: 4. This CDR3 has 12 amino acids. Germline CDR1 is SQVTM and CDR2 is ANQGSEA. The CDR3 protein is CSAGLAGYEQFF. In nucleotides, the CDR3 is TGCAGCGCCGGACTAGCGGGTTATGAGCAGTTCTTC.

This clone was seen only once. The gene calls are TRBV7-2 and TRBJ1-5; D perhaps matches TRBD1 (5 bases). The CDR3 contains 14 residues. CDR1 SGHTA and CDR2 FQGNSA come from the germline V gene. Deletions cut 6 bases from V and 3 bases from J, with 12 bases between. The CDR3 bases are TGTGCCAGCAGTCTACAGGTGATCAATCAGCCCCAGCATTTT. This encodes CASSLQVINQPQHF.

The genes are TRBV5-5 and TRBJ1-4, with D unclear. CDR1 is SGHKS, CDR2 YYEKEE, per germline (reference sequence). This CDR3 has 16 residues. The V and J ends lost 0 bases and 10 bases respectively, with 19 bases between them. In DNA, the CDR3 is TGTGCCAGCAGCTTGGATGTCTTCCTACCCGAGGCAAAACTGTTTTTT. Protein product: CASSLDVFLPEAKLFF.

The chain is built from TRBV6-6 and TRBJ2-7, with 8 bases identical to TRBD2. The CDR3 has 15 residues. Germline V CDR1 and CDR2: MNHNY, SVGAGI (reference sequence). The V segment lost 6 bases and the J segment 12 bases; nucleotides outside the gene matches: 19. The CDR3 region has the DNA TGTGCCAGCAGACAGGGTACCCTAGCGGGCTATGGTTGGTACGTC. Residues: CASRQGTLAGYGWYV.

This sequence joins TRBV7-2 and TRBJ2-5; the match to TRBD2 covers 9 bases. This CDR3 comprises 15 residues. CDR1 is SGHTA and CDR2 is FQGNSA in the germline V gene. The V segment lost 1 base and the J segment 3 bases; nucleotides outside the gene matches: 3. CDR3: CASSLGGGREETQYF. In DNA form, the CDR3 reads TGTGCCAGCAGCTTAGGTGGCGGGAGGGAAGAGACCCAGTACTTC.

The chain carries TRBV29-1 and TRBJ2-2; 10 bases match TRBD1. The V gene end was trimmed by 5 bases and the J gene end by 5 bases; junction bases not matched to a gene: 8. Germline CDR1 and CDR2: SQVTM and ANQGSEA. The CDR3 covers 15 residues. The CDR3 sequence: CSVKAPGQGTGELFF. The CDR3 nucleotides read TGCAGCGTTAAAGCACCGGGACAGGGGACCGGGGAGCTGTTTTTT.

This chain joins TRBV5-8 and TRBJ1-4; the D is unclear. The CDR3 length is 16 residues. The germline gives CDR1 SGHTS, CDR2 YDEGEE. With 4 bases removed from V and 0 bases from J, the gap between germline ends came to 13 bases. DNA of the CDR3: TGTGCCAGCAGCAAAGGCTTGGGGACAACTAATGAAAAACTGTTTTTT. Translating gives CASSKGLGTTNEKLFF.

J is TRBJ1-1 and V is TRBV28; D is unclear. The CDR3 has 15 amino acids. Germline CDR1 reads MDHEN; CDR2 reads SYDVKM. The V gene lost 8 bases and the J gene lost 0 bases, with 16 bases spanning the gap. The CDR3 DNA reads as TGTGCCAGCCGAAGACGGGCGGGGATGAACACTGAAGCTTTCTTT. Protein product: CASRRRAGMNTEAFF.

The CDR3 nucleotides are TGTGCCAGCAGCACGGGCGGATACTACGAGCAGTACGTC. Translated, it gives CASSTGGYYEQYV. The V and J genes are TRBV7-8 and TRBJ2-7; D not certain. There are 13 residues in the CDR3. CDR1 and CDR2 (germline): SGHVS, FQNEAQ. V was pared by 5 bases and J by 3 bases, with 11 bases between.

This CDR3 reads CASSLLAASVDEQFF. In DNA, the CDR3 is TGTGCCAGCAGCCTACTAGCGGCCTCGGTGGATGAGCAGTTCTTC. The V gene is TRBV6-4, the J gene TRBJ2-1; 8 positions agree with TRBD2. The junction had 12 bases not matched to a gene; V was cut back by 6 bases and J by 8 bases. This CDR3 has 15 amino acids. Germline values: CDR1 MRHNA, CDR2 SNTAGT.

V and J are TRBV5-1 and TRBJ2-2; TRBD2 agrees at 10 bases. Trimming at V came to 6 bases and at J to 1 base, leaving 6 bases not matched to a gene. The CDR3 consists of 16 residues. CDR1 SGHRS and CDR2 YFSETQ come from the germline V gene. CDR3 sequence: CASTPGLAMNTGELFF. CDR3 coding DNA: TGCGCCAGCACCCCGGGACTAGCGATGAACACCGGGGAGCTGTTTTTT.

The chain carries TRBV28 and TRBJ1-5; D gene uncertain. This CDR3 spans 14 amino acids. Germline CDR1 and CDR2: MDHEN and SYDVKM. V lost 1 base, J lost 2 bases, and 6 bases lay in between. CDR3 DNA: TGTGCCAGCAGTTTATCCCCTGGCAATCAGCCCCAGCATTTT. As protein: CASSLSPGNQPQHF.

The chain joins TRBV7-9 to TRBJ2-3, with D tentatively TRBD1 (6 bases). V lost 1 base and J 4 bases, leaving 12 bases between the germline ends. CDR3 length: 15 amino acids. CDR1 SEHNR and CDR2 FQNEAQ come from the germline V gene (reference sequence). CDR3 amino acids: CASSLGPGDADTQYF. The CDR3 coding sequence is TGTGCCAGCAGCTTAGGTCCAGGGGATGCAGATACGCAGTATTTT.

The V call is TRBV19, the J call TRBJ1-2, with 7 bases aligning to TRBD1. Trimming removed 1 base from V and 5 bases from J; junction bases left unmatched: 4. CDR3 length: 14 residues. Germline V CDR1 and CDR2: LNHDA, SQIVND (reference sequence). For the CDR3, the DNA is TGTGCCAGTAGTATAGTGGGACAGTTGTATGGCTACACCTTC. Encoded protein: CASSIVGQLYGYTF.

V usage is TRBV6-1 and J usage is TRBJ2-7; the D gene is possibly TRBD1 (5 bases). Per germline, CDR1 MNHNS and CDR2 SASEGT. V was pared by 1 base and J by 4 bases, with 14 bases between. CDR3 length equals 15 residues. Here the CDR3 DNA reads TGTGCCAGCAGTGAAGGGCCAGGGCTAGGTTACGAGCAGTACTTC. Translated, it gives CASSEGPGLGYEQYF.

V usage is TRBV27 and J usage is TRBJ2-3; D unresolved. Deletions cut 6 bases from V and 2 bases from J, with 3 bases between. Germline loops: CDR1 MNHEY, CDR2 SMNVEV (reference sequence). The CDR3 is made up of 11 amino acids. The CDR3 DNA reads TGTGCCAGCAGACTCACAGATACGCAGTATTTT. It yields the protein CASRLTDTQYF.

The rearrangement joins TRBV2 to TRBJ1-5; the D is unclear. The CDR3 is made up of 13 amino acids. The V and J ends lost 7 bases and 7 bases respectively, with 14 bases between them. Germline V CDR1 and CDR2: SNHLY, FYNNEI. This CDR3 is CASKPGGGQPQHF. The CDR3 bases are TGTGCCAGCAAACCAGGAGGAGGCCAGCCCCAGCATTTT.

V is TRBV7-9 and J is TRBJ2-2, with a tentative D call TRBD1 (5 bases). Germline assignment: CDR1 SEHNR and CDR2 FQNEAQ (reference sequence). The CDR3 is 13 amino acids. The germline V and J ends were trimmed by 2 bases and 6 bases, with 7 bases remaining between them. The CDR3 coding sequence is TGTGCCAGCAGCTTACAGGGCGCCGGGGAGCTGTTTTTT. The encoded protein is CASSLQGAGELFF.